This T cell receptor (beta chain) is drawn from a study of blood T cell repertoires in COVID-19 (TCRdb year 2020). Context from the whole study: Samples from collaborators originated in the United States, Italy and Spain and spanned both the acute and convalescent phases of COVID-19. The repertoires were released in a freely available public database meant as a resource for research on the immune response to SARS-CoV-2. The dataset comprised deeply sampled blood TCRbeta repertoires from subjects exposed to, actively infected with, or recovered from COVID-19. Where available, HLA class I and class II types were taken from metadata supplied by the sample provider and were not determined by assay-based typing. The prospective study material was composed of cDNA or gDNA derived from T cells, B-cell-depleted T cells, or PBMCs. Nearly every sample came with metadata listing a de-identified subject ID, COVID-19 status, age in years and sex. The samples were drawn from the first 160 participants of the ongoing ImmuneRACE study and from 950 to 1,500 subjects provided by 6 global collaborators. The full study reports these points: The quantity of clinical and demographic metadata differed by source and by participant and was supplied without curation.

The germline V gene (reference sequence) sets CDR1 to SGHNT and CDR2 to YYREEE. Counted from cysteine to phenylalanine, this CDR3 has 15 amino acids. Just the 45-base CDR3 DNA is kept, in frame starting at base 1. Trimming removed 4 bases from V and 2 bases from J, leaving 16 bases between the germline ends. Notes on this clone: There is no known antigen for this receptor. No much larger clonotype is one base removed from it; base qualities were not supplied.

Whole blood was collected in K2EDTA tubes by collaborating institutions according to the institutions' own protocols. Collaborator samples were shipped for TCRbeta analysis as frozen whole blood, isolated PBMCs, or DNA extracted from either sample type. TCRbeta CDR3 regions were amplified from genomic DNA by means of the immunoSEQ Assay, a bias-controlled multiplex PCR. Regarding the original processing steps: Nucleated cell counts per sample were estimated from amplification of reference gene primers within the assay. To quantify the absolute abundance of each unique TCRbeta CDR3 rearrangement, sequence reads were collapsed and filtered. For each sample, productive Simpson clonality was calculated as the square root of Simpson's diversity index across productive rearrangements. TCRdb's version of the immuneACCESS table is confined to in-frame rearrangements and falls short of the full clone set. An unresolved V gene accounts for under half of the shortfall where checked; the remainder is of unknown origin. V and J calls and clone size are as listed in that table; D and trimming were resolved from the DNA. For this sample the table gives roughly 130,000 clones, of which around 80% were detected only once. The ten largest account for approximately 1.8% of the sample.

The V gene is TRBV5-4 and the J gene is TRBJ2-7; there is no confident call for the D gene. The sequenced sample consisted of peripheral blood. The sequence came from a man between 65 and 80 years old with acute or convalescent COVID-19. The DNA sequence is given as TGTGCCAGCAGCCGACATTCAGAGCCCGCCTACGAGCAGTACTTC. This codes for CASSRHSEPAYEQYF.